This T cell receptor beta chain came from a study of persistence of HIV-infected CD4 T cells (dated by TCRdb to 2020 to 2022). Regarding the research as a whole: Participants had been on suppressive ART for a median of roughly 8 years. Peripheral blood samples of up to roughly 200 mL were taken at multiple time points, with the exception of two participants who underwent leukapheresis at a single time point. Anti-CD3/anti-CD28 stimulation activated a higher proportion of cells, with a lower memory fraction, than antigen stimulation. CMV- and HIV-1 Gag-responding CD4+ T cells were isolated from ART-treated individuals so that antigen-driven clonal expansion of HIV-1-infected cells could be examined. The clonality of all cells in each sorted population was assessed by TCRbeta sequencing, whereas the clonality of infected cells was assessed by proviral sequencing. Cross-participant TCR cluster analysis included about eight participants for CMV and 6 or 7 participants for Gag.

Sample treatment or condition, as interpreted from the label and publication: suppressive antiretroviral therapy. Cells were stimulated with anti-CD3/anti-CD28 magnetic beads as a nonspecific positive control representing the CD4+ T cell repertoire. CD4+ T cells that responded were sorted based on upregulation of both CD40 ligand and CD69. HIV-1-infected adults in whom suppressive ART had been started during chronic infection were enrolled as participants. For at least 4 years, the participants' plasma HIV-1 RNA had been undetectable, below 50 copies/mL. To be included, a participant needed positive CMV serology and a CD4+ T cell count above 400 cells/uL. Before stimulation, PBMCs were isolated using density centrifugation and then depleted of CD8+ T cells. For less than 20 hours, CD8-depleted PBMCs were stimulated with anti-CD28/CD49d costimulation, a CD40-blocking antibody, and enfuvirtide, which was added to prevent new infections. Cell sorting was done on a Beckman Coulter MoFlo Legacy or XDP sorter, and dead cells were excluded with propidium iodide. The QIAamp DNA Mini Kit was used for genomic DNA extraction from samples above one million cells, and the Quick-DNA Microprep Kit was used otherwise.

About this clone itself: There is no known antigen for this receptor. There are no base qualities to consult, and no much larger clone falls within one base.

TCRbeta repertoires were sequenced from genomic DNA with the immunoSEQ hsTCRB assay version 4 in survey mode. For TCRbeta sequencing, genomic DNA was diluted to 10 ng/uL, and up to about 1 ug was used per sample. The study's processing was this. TCRbeta data analysis was done in ImmunoSeq Analyzer 3.0, and diversity was calculated on productive nucleotide rearrangements. The improved Chao index was used to estimate lower-bound TCR diversity, and the Gini coefficient was used to estimate clonality using the Immunarch R package. Different nucleotide rearrangements encoding the same CDR3beta amino acid sequence were counted as distinct clonotypes. Differential abundance analysis found TCRbeta sequences that were significantly enriched in antigen-responding cells compared with anti-CD3/anti-CD28-activated cells. Using predicted peptide-MHC specificity as the basis, GLIPH2 grouped TCRs into clusters, both for each participant individually and for the merged data sets that combined participants. TCRdb stores this immuneACCESS table with in-frame sequences only. Part of the clones is absent; in the studies checked, under half of the shortfall reflects unresolved V genes, and no reason is known for the rest. V, J and clone size are those of that table, while D and trimming were read from the DNA. This sample holds about 45,000 clones; 80% to 95% were observed only once. The ten largest make up 1.5% to 2% of the sample.

Summary of the overall study and its limitations: The study involved few individuals and tested only a limited range of antigens. Bulk TCR analyses could not be restricted to the rare CMV-responding cells that actually carried HIV-1 proviruses. Significantly lower TCRbeta richness was observed in CMV- and Gag-responding cells than in anti-CD3/anti-CD28-responding cells, and higher oligoclonality was observed in CMV-responding cells than in CD3/CD28-stimulated and Gag-responding cells. Within the same sorted populations, TCR oligoclonality correlated with proviral oligoclonality. Degenerate expanded CDR3beta sequences were enriched in antigen-responding cells, suggesting convergent selection of CD4+ responses to CMV and Gag.

Sample: CD4+ T cells sorted from PBMCs after roughly 20-hour stimulation, taken from a patient who received antiretroviral therapy. Sample cell subset or site, as interpreted from the label and publication: CD40L+CD69+ CD4 T cells responding to anti-CD3/anti-CD28 beads, representing the overall repertoire. The TCR sequence derives from an adult man with HIV who was CMV-seropositive.

The DNA reads as follows: TGTGCCTGGGCGCGGGGAGCGGCGAAGATCGAGCAGTACTTC. It translates to CAWARGAAKIEQYF. The chain is made from TRBV30 and TRBJ2-7, with a weak D call of TRBD2 (6 bases match). The CDR3, from cysteine to phenylalanine, totals 14 residues. The only DNA kept is the CDR3, 42 bases in frame from the first base. V loses 5 bases, J loses 6 bases, and the germline ends lie 20 bases apart. CDR1 GTSNPN and CDR2 SVGIG were looked up in the germline V gene (reference sequence).